Below, 15 T cell receptor beta chains from the same sample are listed, as sequenced in a study of control samples from healthy donors and cancer patients. Data came from immunoSEQ multiplex PCR; TCRdb stores just in-frame clones and leaves some out. In the table there are about 180,000 clones, about 91% of which are singletons. The sequencing input was blood. All receptors come from a woman in her 40s in good health.

V usage is TRBV29-1 and J usage is TRBJ1-3, with a tentative D call TRBD1 (5 bases). Germline CDR1 SQVTM, CDR2 ANQGSEA. The CDR3 totals 12 residues. V was trimmed by 7 bases and J by 4 bases, leaving 11 bases between them. CDR3 sequence (DNA): TGCAGCGCTGGGGGTGGAGGAAACACCATATATTTT. This translates into CSAGGGGNTIYF.

This sequence joins TRBV6-6 and TRBJ2-4, with D perhaps TRBD1 (6 bases). The CDR3 runs 15 residues. V shed 6 bases and J shed 0 bases, with 12 bases lying between them. Germline V gene data show CDR1 as MNHNY and CDR2 as SVGAGI (reference sequence). The CDR3 nucleotides are TGTGCCAGCAGCCAGGGGACACCAGCCAAAAACATTCAGTACTTC. Its protein product is CASSQGTPAKNIQYF.

J is TRBJ1-1 and V is TRBV29-1; 10 positions match TRBD1. The CDR3 contains 12 residues. The germline V gene encodes CDR1 SQVTM and CDR2 ANQGSEA. V shed 5 bases, J shed 9 bases, and the junction held 6 bases outside the gene matches. CDR3 DNA: TGCAGCGTTCCACGAGACAGGGGGCAAGCTTTCTTT. It yields the protein CSVPRDRGQAFF.

The chain combines TRBV3-1 (or the pseudogene TRBV3-2) with TRBJ1-5; no reliable D call. The CDR3 runs 14 residues. V lost 3 bases and J 8 bases, leaving 14 bases between the germline ends. CDR1 is LGHDT and CDR2 is YNNKEL in the germline V gene (reference sequence). CDR3 sequence (DNA): TGTGCCAGCAGCCATTCATCACTCGGCAAGCCCCAGCATTTT. It codes for CASSHSSLGKPQHF.

This rearrangement joins TRBV10-3 to TRBJ1-6; 8 bases map to TRBD1. Trimming cost V 2 bases and J 10 bases; bases outside gene matches: 4. The CDR3 has 14 residues. CDR1 is ENHRY, CDR2 SYGVKD, per germline. The CDR3 DNA follows: TGTGCCATCAGTGAGGCAGGGGGCAGGTCACCCCTCCACTTT. Amino acids: CAISEAGGRSPLHF.

This chain connects TRBV5-1 to TRBJ2-7; D is undetermined. From germline, CDR1 is SGHRS and CDR2 YFSETQ. The CDR3 runs 13 residues. Trimming took off 8 bases at V and 3 bases at J, with 15 bases between the two ends. DNA of the CDR3: TGCGCCAGGCCCTGCAAGAGTTTCTACGAGCAGTACTTC. It specifies CARPCKSFYEQYF. The whole variable domain, remainder taken from reference TRBV5-1 and TRBJ2-7, is KAGVTQTPRYLIKTRGQQVTLSCSPISGHRSVSWYQQTPGQGLQFLFEYFSETQRNKGNFPGRFSGRQFSNSRSEMNVSTLELGDSALYLCARPCKSFYEQYFGPGTRLTVT.

This chain joins TRBV21-1 and TRBJ1-3. TRBV21-1 is noted as a pseudogene. CDR3 length equals 11 residues. CDR3 region: CASPGGNTIYF. CDR3 nucleotides: TGTGCCAGCCCCGGGGGTAACACCATATATTTT.

V and J are TRBV20-1 and TRBJ1-1; TRBD1 matches at 8 bases. Germline assignment: CDR1 DFQATT and CDR2 SNEGSKA (reference sequence). Trimming removed 6 bases from V and 4 bases from J; junction bases left unmatched: 1. This CDR3 comprises 11 residues. The CDR3 DNA sequence: TGCAGTGCCGACAGGGGCACTGAAGCTTTCTTT. Translating it yields CSADRGTEAFF.

This clone was counted only a few times. The V and J genes are TRBV6-5 and TRBJ2-7, with 7 nucleotides matching TRBD2. In germline, CDR1 is MNHEY, CDR2 SVGAGI. This CDR3 has 15 residues. The trim removed 6 bases at V and 3 bases at J, leaving 11 bases unmatched. CDR3 loop: CASSHGGGGDYEQYF. The CDR3 DNA sequence: TGTGCCAGCAGCCACGGCGGCGGGGGAGACTACGAGCAGTACTTC.

The chain uses TRBV5-1 and TRBJ2-1; TRBD1 agrees at 11 bases. Germline CDR1 SGHRS, CDR2 YFSETQ. V was clipped by 3 bases and J by 4 bases; unmatched bases: 3. The CDR3 sequence is 15 residues long. The CDR3 nucleotides read TGCGCCAGCAGCTCCGGGACAGGGGGATACAATGAGCAGTTCTTC. Translating it yields CASSSGTGGYNEQFF.

The chain couples TRBV9 to TRBJ1-1; D possibly corresponds to TRBD1 (6 bases). Trimming removed 4 bases from V and 1 base from J, with 11 bases in between. Germline CDR1 is SGDLS and CDR2 is YYNGEE. The CDR3 spans 14 residues. CDR3 residues: CASSPTDRNTEAFF. The CDR3 DNA reads TGTGCCAGCAGCCCCACGGACAGGAACACTGAAGCTTTCTTT.

This chain uses TRBV12-5 with TRBJ2-5; possibly TRBD2 for D (6 bases). This CDR3 region has 13 residues. Germline assignment: CDR1 LGHNT and CDR2 FRNRAP. Trimming cost V 1 base and J 7 bases, with 10 bases left between them. The CDR3 sequence is CASGLGWEATQYF. CDR3 sequence (DNA): TGTGCTAGTGGTTTGGGGTGGGAGGCGACCCAGTACTTC.

This chain links TRBV10-3 with TRBJ2-1; tentatively, D is TRBD2 (6 bases). Trimming pared 0 bases from V and 2 bases from J, leaving 8 bases between. The CDR3 loop spans 15 amino acids. From germline, CDR1 is ENHRY and CDR2 SYGVKD. CDR3 nucleotides: TGTGCCATCAGTGAGTCGCGGGGAACCTACAATGAGCAGTTCTTC. This encodes CAISESRGTYNEQFF.

This chain uses TRBV7-9 with TRBJ1-1; 9 nucleotides match TRBD1. The CDR3 contains 14 residues. V shed 4 bases, J shed 4 bases, and the junction held 4 bases outside the gene matches. Germline CDR1 SEHNR, CDR2 FQNEAQ (reference sequence). CDR3 sequence (DNA): TGTGCCAGCAGCTCACAGGGGGCTCCCACTGAAGCTTTCTTT. Translated, it gives CASSSQGAPTEAFF.

The table lists this clone with a count of one. This chain joins TRBV12-3 or TRBV12-4 and TRBJ1-1; D unclear. V lost 6 bases to trimming and J lost 4 bases, with 6 bases between them. The CDR3 covers 11 residues. CDR3 loop: CASRGVTEAFF. The CDR3 DNA follows: TGTGCCAGCAGGGGCGTCACTGAAGCTTTCTTT.